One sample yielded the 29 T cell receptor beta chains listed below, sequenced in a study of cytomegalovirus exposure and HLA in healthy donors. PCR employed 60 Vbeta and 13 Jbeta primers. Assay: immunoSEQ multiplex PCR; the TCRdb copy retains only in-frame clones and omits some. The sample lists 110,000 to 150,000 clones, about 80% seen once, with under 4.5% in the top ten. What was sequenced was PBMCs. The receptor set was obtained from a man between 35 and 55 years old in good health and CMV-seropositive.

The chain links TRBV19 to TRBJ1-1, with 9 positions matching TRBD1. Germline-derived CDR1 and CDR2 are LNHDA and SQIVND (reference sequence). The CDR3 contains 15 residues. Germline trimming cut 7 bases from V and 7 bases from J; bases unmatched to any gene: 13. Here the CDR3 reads CASTKPRQGGVEAFF. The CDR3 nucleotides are TGTGCCAGTACTAAACCTCGACAGGGGGGAGTTGAAGCTTTCTTT.

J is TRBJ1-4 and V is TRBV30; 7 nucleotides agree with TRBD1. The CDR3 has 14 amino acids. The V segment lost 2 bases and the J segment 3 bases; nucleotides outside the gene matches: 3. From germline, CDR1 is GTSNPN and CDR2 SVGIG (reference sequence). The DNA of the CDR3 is TGTGCCTGGAGTACAACAGGGGCTAATGAAAAACTGTTTTTT. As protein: CAWSTTGANEKLFF.

The CDR3 DNA is TGTGCCAGCAGGACACGACGGGGGGGCCCACCCGACAAAAACATTCAGTACTTC. Residues: CASRTRRGGPPDKNIQYF. The chain recombines TRBV5-6 with TRBJ2-4; 8 bases line up with TRBD2. V lost 5 bases to trimming and J lost 3 bases; unmatched junction nucleotides: 16. The germline CDR1 and CDR2 sequences are SGHDT and YYEEEE. The CDR3 sequence is 18 residues long.

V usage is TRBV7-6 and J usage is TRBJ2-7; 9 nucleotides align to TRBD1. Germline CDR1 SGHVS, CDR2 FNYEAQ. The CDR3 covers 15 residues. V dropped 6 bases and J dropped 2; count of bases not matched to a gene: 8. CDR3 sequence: CASSRPRTGAYEQYF. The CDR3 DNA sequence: TGTGCCAGCAGTCGCCCCCGGACAGGGGCCTACGAGCAGTACTTC.

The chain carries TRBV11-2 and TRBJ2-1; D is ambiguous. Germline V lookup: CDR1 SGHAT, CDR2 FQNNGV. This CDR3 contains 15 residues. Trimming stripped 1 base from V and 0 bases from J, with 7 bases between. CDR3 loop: CASSLGWSSYNEQFF. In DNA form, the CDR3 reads TGTGCCAGCAGCTTAGGTTGGAGCTCCTACAATGAGCAGTTCTTC.

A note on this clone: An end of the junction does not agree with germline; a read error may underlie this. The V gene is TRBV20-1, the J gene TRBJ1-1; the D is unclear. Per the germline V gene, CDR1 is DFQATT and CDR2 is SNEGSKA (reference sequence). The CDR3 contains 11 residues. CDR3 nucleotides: TGCAGTGCTAGGGGTAGACTTGAAACTTTCTTT. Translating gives CSARGRLETFF.

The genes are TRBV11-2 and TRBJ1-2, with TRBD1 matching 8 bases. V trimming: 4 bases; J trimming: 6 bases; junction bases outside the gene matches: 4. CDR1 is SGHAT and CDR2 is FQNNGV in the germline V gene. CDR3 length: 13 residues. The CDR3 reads CASSYGQGDGYTF. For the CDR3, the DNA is TGTGCCAGCAGCTATGGACAGGGAGATGGCTACACCTTC.

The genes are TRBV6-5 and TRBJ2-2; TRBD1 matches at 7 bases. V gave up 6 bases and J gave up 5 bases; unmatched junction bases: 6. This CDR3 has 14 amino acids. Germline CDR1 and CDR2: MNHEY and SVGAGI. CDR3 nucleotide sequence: TGTGCCAGCAGCCCACAGGGGTCGACCGGGGAGCTGTTTTTT. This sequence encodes CASSPQGSTGELFF.

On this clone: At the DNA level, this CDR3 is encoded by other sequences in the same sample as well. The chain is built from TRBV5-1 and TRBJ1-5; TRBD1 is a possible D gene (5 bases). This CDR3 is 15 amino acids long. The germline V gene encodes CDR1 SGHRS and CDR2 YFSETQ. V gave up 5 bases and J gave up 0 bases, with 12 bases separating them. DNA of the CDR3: TGCGCCAGCAGTTTTTCGGGGGATAGCAATCAGCCCCAGCATTTT. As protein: CASSFSGDSNQPQHF.

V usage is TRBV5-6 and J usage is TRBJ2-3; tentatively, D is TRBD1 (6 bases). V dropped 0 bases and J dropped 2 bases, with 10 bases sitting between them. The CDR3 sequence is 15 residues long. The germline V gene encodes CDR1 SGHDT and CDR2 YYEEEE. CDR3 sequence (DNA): TGTGCCAGCAGCTTGGTACAGGGCTTCACAGATACGCAGTATTTT. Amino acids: CASSLVQGFTDTQYF.

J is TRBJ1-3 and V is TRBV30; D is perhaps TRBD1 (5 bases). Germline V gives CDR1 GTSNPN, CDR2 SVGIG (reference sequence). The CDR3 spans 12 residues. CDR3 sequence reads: CAWGSSGNTIYF. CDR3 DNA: TGTGCGTGGGGCAGCTCTGGAAACACCATATATTTT.

CDR3 in amino acids: CASSPGQRFYNEQFF. The CDR3 coding sequence is TGTGCCAGCAGTCCGGGACAGCGATTCTACAATGAGCAGTTCTTC. This sequence joins TRBV6-6 and TRBJ2-1; 7 nucleotides align to TRBD1. The junction had 7 bases not matched to a gene; V was cut back by 5 bases and J by 3 bases. CDR1 and CDR2 (germline): MNHNY, SVGAGI (reference sequence). The CDR3 has 15 amino acids.

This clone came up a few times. This CDR3 reads CASSLALNEQFF. CDR3 sequence (DNA): TGTGCCAGCAGCTTAGCCCTCAATGAGCAGTTCTTC. The chain joins TRBV7-9 to TRBJ2-1; D gene unclear. The CDR3 loop spans 12 amino acids. The V gene lost 0 bases and the J gene lost 6 bases, with 3 bases spanning the gap. CDR1 is SEHNR, CDR2 FQNEAQ, per germline (reference sequence).

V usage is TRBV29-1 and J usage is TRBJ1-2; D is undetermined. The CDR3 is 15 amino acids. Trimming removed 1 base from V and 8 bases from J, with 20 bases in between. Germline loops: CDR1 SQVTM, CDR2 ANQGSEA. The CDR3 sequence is CSVEGSSTYGSGYTF. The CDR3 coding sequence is TGCAGCGTTGAAGGGTCCTCCACCTACGGTAGCGGCTACACCTTC.

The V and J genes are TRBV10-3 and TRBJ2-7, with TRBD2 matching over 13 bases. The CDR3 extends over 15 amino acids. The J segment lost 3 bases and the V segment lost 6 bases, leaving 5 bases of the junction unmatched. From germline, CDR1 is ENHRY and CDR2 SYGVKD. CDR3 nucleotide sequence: TGTGCCATCAGCTCCGGGACTAGCGGGATCTACGAGCAGTACTTC. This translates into CAISSGTSGIYEQYF.

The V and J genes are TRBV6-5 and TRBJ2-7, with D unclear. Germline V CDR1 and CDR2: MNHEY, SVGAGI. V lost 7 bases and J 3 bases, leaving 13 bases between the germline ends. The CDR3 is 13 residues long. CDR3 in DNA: TGTGCCAGCAAAGAAGCATCAGGCTACGAGCAGTACTTC. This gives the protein CASKEASGYEQYF.

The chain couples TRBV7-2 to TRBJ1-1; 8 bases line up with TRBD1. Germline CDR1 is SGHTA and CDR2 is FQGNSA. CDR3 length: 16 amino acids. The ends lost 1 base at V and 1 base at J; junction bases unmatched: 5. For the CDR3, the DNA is TGTGCCAGCAGCTTAGGAGGACAGGGAACGAACACTGAAGCTTTCTTT. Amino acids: CASSLGGQGTNTEAFF.

CDR3 nucleotides: TGTGCCAGCAGTTACTCGGCAGGGGTGTACGAGCAGTACTTC. The encoded protein is CASSYSAGVYEQYF. V usage is TRBV6-6 and J usage is TRBJ2-7, with D possibly TRBD1 on 6 matching bases. V was clipped by 0 bases and J by 4 bases, with 10 bases between them. CDR1 is MNHNY, CDR2 SVGAGI, per germline (reference sequence). This CDR3 region has 14 residues.

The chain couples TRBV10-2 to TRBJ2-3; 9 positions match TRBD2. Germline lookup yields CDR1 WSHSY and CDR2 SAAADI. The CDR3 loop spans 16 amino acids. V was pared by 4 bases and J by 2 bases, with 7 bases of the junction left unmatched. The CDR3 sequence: CASSGLAGADTDTQYF. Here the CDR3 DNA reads TGCGCCAGCAGTGGGTTAGCGGGGGCGGACACAGATACGCAGTATTTT.

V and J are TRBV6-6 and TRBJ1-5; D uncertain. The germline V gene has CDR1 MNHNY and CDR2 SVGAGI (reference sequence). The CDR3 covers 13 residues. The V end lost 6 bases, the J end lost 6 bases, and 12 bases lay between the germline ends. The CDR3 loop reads CASSAKVGQPQHF. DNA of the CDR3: TGTGCCAGCAGCGCGAAAGTTGGTCAGCCCCAGCATTTT.

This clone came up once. In DNA form, the CDR3 reads TGTGCCAGCAGCTCCGGACAGGCCTGGCAGTTCTTC. It codes for CASSSGQAWQFF. V usage is TRBV7-9 and J usage is TRBJ2-1; 7 bases agree with TRBD1. The CDR3 has 12 residues. The V gene end was trimmed by 4 bases and the J gene end by 12 bases; junction bases not matched to a gene: 6. The germline V gene has CDR1 SEHNR and CDR2 FQNEAQ (reference sequence).

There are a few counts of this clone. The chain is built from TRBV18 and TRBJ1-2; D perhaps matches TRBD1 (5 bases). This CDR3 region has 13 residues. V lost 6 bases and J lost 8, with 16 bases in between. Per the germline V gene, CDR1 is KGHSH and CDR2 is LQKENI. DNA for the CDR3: TGTGCCAGCTCCCCGGGGAGGGACGGCGGCTACACCTTC. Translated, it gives CASSPGRDGGYTF.

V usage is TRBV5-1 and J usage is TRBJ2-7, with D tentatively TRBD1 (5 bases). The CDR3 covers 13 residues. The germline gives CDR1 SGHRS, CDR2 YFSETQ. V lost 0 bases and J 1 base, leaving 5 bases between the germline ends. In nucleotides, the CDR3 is TGCGCCAGCAGCTTGGGACAGTCCTACGAGCAGTACTTC. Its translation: CASSLGQSYEQYF.

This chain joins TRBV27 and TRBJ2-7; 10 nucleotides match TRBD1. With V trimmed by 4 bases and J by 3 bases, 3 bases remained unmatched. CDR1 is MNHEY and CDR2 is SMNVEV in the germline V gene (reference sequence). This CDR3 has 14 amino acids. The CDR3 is CASSSRTGGYEQYF. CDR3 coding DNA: TGTGCCAGCAGTTCACGGACAGGGGGCTACGAGCAGTACTTC.

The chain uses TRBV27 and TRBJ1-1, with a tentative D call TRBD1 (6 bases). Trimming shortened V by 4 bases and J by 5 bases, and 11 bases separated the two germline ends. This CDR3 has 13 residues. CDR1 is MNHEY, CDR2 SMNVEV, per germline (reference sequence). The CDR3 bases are TGTGCCAGCAGTTCCAGGGGAGGGACTGAAGCTTTCTTT. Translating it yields CASSSRGGTEAFF.

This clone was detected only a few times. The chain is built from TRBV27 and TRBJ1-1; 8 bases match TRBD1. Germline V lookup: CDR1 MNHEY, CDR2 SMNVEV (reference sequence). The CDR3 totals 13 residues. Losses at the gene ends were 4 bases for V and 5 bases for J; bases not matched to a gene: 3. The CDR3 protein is CASSWTGRTEAFF. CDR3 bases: TGTGCCAGCAGTTGGACAGGGAGGACTGAAGCTTTCTTT.

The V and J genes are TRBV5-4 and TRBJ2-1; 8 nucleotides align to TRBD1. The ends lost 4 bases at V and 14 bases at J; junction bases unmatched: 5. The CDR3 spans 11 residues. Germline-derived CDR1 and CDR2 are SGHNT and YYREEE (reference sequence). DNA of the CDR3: TGTGCCAGCAGCGTCAGGGGGCTCAAGTTCTTC. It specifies CASSVRGLKFF. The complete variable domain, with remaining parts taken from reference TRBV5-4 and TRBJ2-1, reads ETGVTQSPTHLIKTRGQQVTLRCSSQSGHNTVSWYQQALGQGPQFIFQYYREEENGRGNFPPRFSGLQFPNYSSELNVNALELDDSALYLCASSVRGLKFFGPGTRLTVL.

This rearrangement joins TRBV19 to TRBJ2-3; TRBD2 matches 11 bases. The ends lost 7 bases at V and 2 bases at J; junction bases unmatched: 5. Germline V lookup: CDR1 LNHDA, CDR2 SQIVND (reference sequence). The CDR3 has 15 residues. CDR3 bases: TGTGCCAGTAAGGCTAGCGGGGGGTTCACAGATACGCAGTATTTT. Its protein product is CASKASGGFTDTQYF. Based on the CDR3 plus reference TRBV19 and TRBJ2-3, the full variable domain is DGGITQSPKYLFRKEGQNVTLSCEQNLNHDAMYWYRQDPGQGLRLIYYSQIVNDFQKGDIAEGYSVSREKKESFPLTVTSAQKNPTAFYLCASKASGGFTDTQYFGPGTRLTVL.

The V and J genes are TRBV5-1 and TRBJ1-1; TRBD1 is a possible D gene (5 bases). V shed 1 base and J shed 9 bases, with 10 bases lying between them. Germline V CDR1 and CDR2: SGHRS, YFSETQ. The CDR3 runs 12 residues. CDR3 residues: CASSLLQGKAFF. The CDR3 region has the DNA TGCGCCAGCAGCTTGTTGCAGGGAAAAGCTTTCTTT.